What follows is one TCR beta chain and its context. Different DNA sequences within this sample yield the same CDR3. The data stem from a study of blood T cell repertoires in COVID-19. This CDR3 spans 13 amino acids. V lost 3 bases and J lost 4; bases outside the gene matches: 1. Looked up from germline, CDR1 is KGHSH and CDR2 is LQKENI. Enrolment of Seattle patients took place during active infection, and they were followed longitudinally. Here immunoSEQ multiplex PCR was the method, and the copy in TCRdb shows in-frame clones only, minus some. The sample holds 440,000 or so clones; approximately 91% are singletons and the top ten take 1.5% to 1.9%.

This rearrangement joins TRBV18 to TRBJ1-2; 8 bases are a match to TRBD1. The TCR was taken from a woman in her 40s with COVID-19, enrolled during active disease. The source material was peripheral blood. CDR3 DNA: TGTGCCAGCTCACCCGGACAGGGCTATGGCTACACCTTC. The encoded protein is CASSPGQGYGYTF.